This entry is about one T cell receptor (beta chain). Its antigen is unidentified. The assay was run at deep level. Sorted-subset replicate PCRs used 200 ng of genomic DNA. This amount corresponded to approximately 30,000 T cell genomes. Clones were read by immunoSEQ multiplex PCR, and TCRdb kept only the in-frame ones, dropping some. Of 2 million to 2.5 million clones listed, just over 90% were seen once; the top ten hold about 0.37%. The sample belongs to a study of shared clonotypes between healthy human individuals. Study-level points and caveats: Around 5% of naive CD4 clonotypes were shared across four donors. Only blood underwent sampling, and tissue repertoires likely differ.

The sample consisted of naive CD4+ T cells from PBMCs. Subset denoted: CD45RA+ positively selected. The receptor's source is a man aged 18 to 29 in good health. Some clones in this sample may be carry-over from other donors' samples.

The CDR3 DNA is TGTGCCAGCTCACCAGGCAGGGGCGGATACTATGGCTACACCTTC. This sequence encodes CASSPGRGGYYGYTF. The V call is TRBV18, the J call TRBJ1-2, with a tentative D call TRBD1 (6 bases). The CDR3 has 15 residues. Germline V lookup: CDR1 KGHSH, CDR2 LQKENI. V lost 2 bases, J lost 3 bases, and 13 bases lay in between.